Listed below are T cell receptor beta chains from one sample, sequenced in a study of shared clonotypes between healthy human individuals. Generated by immunoSEQ multiplex PCR, the TCRdb table keeps only in-frame clones and is missing some. Of about 2.4 million clones listed, over 85% were seen once; the top ten hold approximately 0.35%. The sequenced sample was naive CD4+ T cells from PBMCs. These receptors were taken from a man between 18 and 29 years old in good health. Some clones in this sample may be carry-over from other donors' samples. The CDR3 runs from the conserved cysteine through the conserved F or W. A D gene is named only where the DNA matches it firmly. Clone size is stated in some rows and not others, as once, few, many or a class when expanded.

clone size | J gene | V gene | D gene | CDR3 protein | CDR3 DNA
- | TRBJ2-2 | TRBV5-1 | - | CASSVTRAGAGELFF | TGCGCCAGCAGCGTGACTAGAGCTGGCGCCGGGGAGCTGTTTTTT
- | TRBJ2-2 | TRBV19 | TRBD2 | CASSIARVRSSGSDTGELFF | TGTGCCAGTAGTATAGCCCGGGTCCGGTCTAGCGGGAGCGACACCGGGGAGCTGTTTTTT
- | TRBJ2-2 | TRBV5-1 | - | CASSAQLDTGELFF | TGCGCCAGCAGCGCGCAACTAGACACCGGGGAGCTGTTTTTT
- | TRBJ2-5 | TRBV7-8 | TRBD1 | CASSLRGGAGETQYF | TGTGCCAGCAGCTTACGAGGGGGCGCAGGGGAGACCCAGTACTTC
- | TRBJ1-2 | TRBV15 | - | CATSRGDKDGYTF | TGTGCCACCAGCAGAGGGGACAAGGATGGCTACACCTTC
- | TRBJ1-5 | TRBV19 | - | CASSTRREGVGQPQHF | TGTGCCAGTAGTACTAGGAGGGAGGGGGTTGGTCAGCCCCAGCATTTT
- | TRBJ2-1 | TRBV18 | - | CASSPFDRQLAFEQFF | TGTGCCAGCTCACCGTTCGACCGGCAGCTAGCCTTTGAGCAGTTCTTC
once | TRBJ1-2 | TRBV18 | - | CASSPQRENYGYTF | TGTGCCAGCTCACCCCAGAGAGAGAACTATGGCTACACCTTC
- | TRBJ2-1 | TRBV29-1 | TRBD1 | CSDTGPSRGEQFF | TGCAGCGATACCGGGCCATCCAGGGGGGAGCAGTTCTTC
few | TRBJ1-5 | TRBV5-4 | - | CASSYNNQPQHF | TGTGCCAGCAGCTATAACAATCAGCCCCAGCATTTT
- | TRBJ2-1 | TRBV1 | - | CTSSQELNEQFF | TGCACCAGCAGCCAAGAACTAAATGAGCAGTTCTTC
- | TRBJ1-2 | TRBV13 | - | CASSLGAKAGANYGYTF | TGTGCCAGCAGCTTGGGGGCCAAGGCCGGAGCTAACTATGGCTACACCTTC
- | TRBJ2-5 | TRBV7-9 | - | CASSPPGGWETQYF | TGTGCCAGCAGCCCGCCAGGTGGTTGGGAGACCCAGTACTTC
- | TRBJ2-4 | TRBV7-8 | - | CASRDMNIQYF | TGTGCCAGCAGGGACATGAACATTCAGTACTTC
once | TRBJ2-3 | TRBV9 | - | CASSSGQPPPDTQYF | TGTGCCAGCAGCTCGGGACAACCCCCTCCGGATACGCAGTATTTT
few | TRBJ1-1 | TRBV9 | - | CASSVDGLGTEAFF | TGTGCCAGCAGCGTGGACGGGCTGGGGACTGAAGCTTTCTTT
- | TRBJ1-5 | TRBV6-1 | - | CASSERGRSNQPQHF | TGTGCCAGCAGTGAACGTGGAAGGAGCAATCAGCCCCAGCATTTT
once | TRBJ2-5 | TRBV9 | - | CASSVVGALWQETQYF | TGTGCCAGCAGCGTAGTGGGGGCCCTCTGGCAAGAGACCCAGTACTTC
- | TRBJ1-6 | TRBV9 | - | CASSVAGAGNSPLHF | TGTGCCAGCAGCGTAGCGGGGGCAGGGAATTCACCCCTCCACTTT
- | TRBJ1-1 | TRBV28 | - | CASSTTGHPGTEAFF | TGTGCCAGCTCCACCACGGGACACCCTGGGACTGAAGCTTTCTTT
- | TRBJ2-7 | TRBV27 | - | CASKFSLGRDYEQYF | TGTGCCAGCAAGTTTTCCCTGGGCAGGGACTACGAGCAGTACTTC
- | TRBJ1-2 | TRBV7-9 | TRBD1 | CASSWTGNNYGYTF | TGTGCCAGCAGCTGGACAGGAAACAACTATGGCTACACCTTC
once | TRBJ2-2 | TRBV7-3 | TRBD2 | CASSLVASGRGTGELFF | TGTGCCAGCAGCTTAGTTGCGAGCGGGAGAGGCACCGGGGAGCTGTTTTTT
- | TRBJ2-7 | TRBV7-2 | - | CASSSAGIPYEQYF | TGTGCCAGCAGCTCGGCAGGGATTCCCTACGAGCAGTACTTC
- | TRBJ1-5 | TRBV19 | - | CAAGAALRNQPQHF | TGTGCCGCGGGGGCAGCCCTTCGCAATCAGCCCCAGCATTTT
- | TRBJ2-5 | TRBV5-6 | TRBD2 | CASSSTSGETQYF | TGTGCCAGCAGCTCGACTAGCGGGGAGACCCAGTACTTC
- | TRBJ2-2 | TRBV30 | - | CAWTTPTANTGELFF | TGTGCCTGGACTACCCCTACTGCGAACACCGGGGAGCTGTTTTTT
- | TRBJ2-6 | TRBV9 | - | CASSVGADISGANVLTF | TGTGCCAGCAGCGTAGGGGCGGACATCTCTGGGGCCAACGTCCTGACTTTC
- | TRBJ2-6 | TRBV19 | - | CASNDRASAGANVLTF | TGTGCCAGTAATGACAGGGCTAGCGCTGGGGCCAACGTCCTGACTTTC
- | TRBJ1-1 | TRBV10-2 | - | CASSESRGQAFF | TGCGCCAGCAGTGAGTCGCGGGGACAAGCTTTCTTT
- | TRBJ2-3 | TRBV18 | - | CASSPIGTAADTQYF | TGTGCCAGCTCACCGATAGGGACGGCCGCAGATACGCAGTATTTT
- | TRBJ2-3 | TRBV6-1 | TRBD2 | CASSEGTSGYTDTQYF | TGTGCCAGCAGTGAAGGGACTAGCGGATACACAGATACGCAGTATTTT
- | TRBJ2-4 | TRBV6-5 | TRBD2 | CASSSRTSGKNIQYF | TGTGCCAGCAGCTCAAGGACTAGCGGCAAAAACATTCAGTACTTC
- | TRBJ1-4 | TRBV14 | - | CASSQDGRYNEKLFF | TGTGCCAGCAGCCAAGACGGGAGGTATAATGAAAAACTGTTTTTT
- | TRBJ1-2 | TRBV28 | - | CASSTTFGGGYTF | TGTGCCAGCAGCACCACCTTTGGCGGTGGCTACACCTTC
- | TRBJ1-2 | TRBV11-3 | - | CASSLDSNYGYTF | TGTGCCAGCAGCCTGGACAGTAACTATGGCTACACCTTC
- | TRBJ2-2 | TRBV27 | TRBD1 | CASSPRDRPTGELFF | TGTGCCAGCAGTCCCCGGGACAGACCCACCGGGGAGCTGTTTTTT
- | TRBJ2-5 | TRBV6-1 | - | CATSWPGETQYF | TGTGCCACTAGTTGGCCTGGGGAGACCCAGTACTTC
- | TRBJ2-2 | TRBV7-3 | - | CASSLMAGSGTGELFF | TGTGCCAGCAGCTTAATGGCGGGGTCAGGGACCGGGGAGCTGTTTTTT
- | TRBJ2-7 | TRBV6-5 | TRBD1 | CASGRQGIFEQYF | TGTGCCAGCGGGAGACAGGGAATATTCGAGCAGTACTTC
- | TRBJ2-3 | TRBV7-8 | - | CASSSSQGADTQYF | TGTGCCAGCAGCTCGTCCCAGGGTGCAGATACGCAGTATTTT
- | TRBJ2-3 | TRBV7-8 | - | CASSLARTAQDTQYF | TGTGCCAGCAGCTTAGCAAGGACAGCCCAAGATACGCAGTATTTT
once | TRBJ2-2 | TRBV19 | TRBD1 | CATRDRGSLRTGELFF | TGTGCCACGAGGGACAGGGGTAGTTTAAGGACCGGGGAGCTGTTTTTT
- | TRBJ2-5 | TRBV18 | TRBD2 | CASSPSSLAEVVLYF | TGTGCCAGCTCACCATCCTCACTAGCGGAGGTAGTCTTATACTTC
- | TRBJ1-2 | TRBV6-5 | TRBD1 | CASSYSSGTGGGYTF | TGTGCCAGCAGTTACTCCTCCGGGACAGGGGGTGGCTACACCTTC
- | TRBJ2-2 | TRBV7-8 | - | CASSPGRINTGELFF | TGTGCCAGCAGCCCGGGCCGAATTAACACCGGGGAGCTGTTTTTT
- | TRBJ2-3 | TRBV20-1 | - | CSAMSGDTQYF | TGCAGTGCTATGTCCGGGGATACGCAGTATTTT
- | TRBJ2-3 | TRBV30 | - | CAWSMTGSGLTDTQYF | TGTGCCTGGAGTATGACGGGTAGCGGCCTCACAGATACGCAGTATTTT
- | TRBJ2-3 | TRBV28 | - | CASSISADTQYF | TGTGCCAGCAGCATTAGCGCCGATACGCAGTATTTT
- | TRBJ2-4 | TRBV4-3 | - | CASSQEKGNIQYF | TGCGCCAGCAGCCAAGAAAAGGGGAACATTCAGTACTTC
- | TRBJ2-6 | TRBV6-5 | - | CASSPGASGANVLTF | TGTGCCAGCAGTCCAGGAGCCTCTGGGGCCAACGTCCTGACTTTC
- | TRBJ1-5 | TRBV5-1 | - | CASSLSVLCARDPKVGNQPQHF | TGCGCCAGCAGCCTGTCCGTACTATGTGCCCGGGACCCCAAGGTTGGCAATCAGCCCCAGCATTTT
- | TRBJ2-1 | TRBV5-1 | - | CASSLGESSYNEQFF | TGCGCCAGCAGCTTGGGAGAGAGCTCCTACAATGAGCAGTTCTTC
- | TRBJ2-3 | TRBV30 | - | CAWSAGLSTDTQYF | TGTGCCTGGAGTGCGGGGCTTAGCACAGATACGCAGTATTTT